What follows are 21 T cell receptor beta chains derived from one specimen sequenced in a study of OX40 agonist ivuxolimab in advanced cancers. Repertoires were generated with immunoSEQ multiplex PCR, while TCRdb's copy carries only in-frame clones and drops some. Counted here are about 83,000 clones, 85% to 90% occurring once; the ten biggest clones make up roughly 0.66%. The material was CD4+ or CD8+ T cells sorted from blood, obtained in a trial of the OX40 agonist ivuxolimab. The receptors come from an adult with an advanced solid tumor such as melanoma, head and neck, liver or kidney cancer.

V usage is TRBV7-2 and J usage is TRBJ2-5; D possibly corresponds to TRBD1 (6 bases). The DNA end is a closer match to TRBJ2-7, so the J assignment may be wrong. The CDR3 consists of 16 residues. CDR1 is SGHTA and CDR2 is FQGNSA in the germline V gene. The CDR3 sequence: CASSTPGHSNSYEQYF. The CDR3 bases are TGTGCCAGCAGCACTCCGGGACACTCAAACTCCTACGAGCAGTACTTC.

The chain has TRBV6-1 and TRBJ1-3; D remains unclear. The CDR3 loop spans 12 amino acids. The germline V gene has CDR1 MNHNS and CDR2 SASEGT. Trimming removed 2 bases at V and 3 bases at J, with 2 bases between. CDR3 amino acids: CASSEFGNTIYF. The CDR3 DNA reads as TGTGCCAGCAGTGAATTTGGAAACACCATATATTTT.

The chain is built from TRBV10-3 and TRBJ2-1, with TRBD2 matching over 12 bases. The CDR3 length is 15 residues. V gave up 7 bases and J gave up 8 bases; unmatched junction bases: 9. Germline CDR1 reads ENHRY; CDR2 reads SYGVKD. The CDR3 DNA follows: TGTGCCATCACCGCTAGCGGGGGGGCATCCGATGAGCAGTTCTTC. It translates to CAITASGGASDEQFF.

The J gene is TRBJ2-7, the V gene TRBV10-3; 12 nucleotides align to TRBD1. Looked up from germline, CDR1 is ENHRY and CDR2 is SYGVKD. CDR3 size: 15 residues. V lost 4 bases to trimming and J lost 7 bases; unmatched junction nucleotides: 8. CDR3 sequence (DNA): TGTGCCATCAGTGCCGCGGGACAGGGGGCACGAGAGCAGTACTTC. Protein product: CAISAAGQGAREQYF.

The V call is TRBV4-2, the J call TRBJ2-2; 9 bases map to TRBD1. Trimming removed 3 bases from V and 1 base from J; junction bases left unmatched: 9. CDR3 length equals 18 residues. Germline V gene lookup returns CDR1 LGHNA and CDR2 YNFKEQ. The CDR3 DNA is TGTGCCAGCAGCCATTTACCGGGACAGGGAGGGAACACCGGGGAGCTGTTTTTT. Encoded protein: CASSHLPGQGGNTGELFF.

V and J are TRBV19 and TRBJ1-1; 7 bases fit TRBD1. The V gene's germline CDR1 is LNHDA and CDR2 SQIVND (reference sequence). This CDR3 region has 15 residues. J was trimmed by 4 bases and V by 5 bases; bases with no gene match: 10. The CDR3 DNA sequence: TGTGCCAGTAGTGTCCGACAGGGTCTCGGCACTGAAGCTTTCTTT. The encoded protein is CASSVRQGLGTEAFF.

The chain joins TRBV29-1 to TRBJ2-3; D is possibly TRBD2 (7 bases). Between the trimmed V and J ends, which lost 2 bases and 2 bases, there was a span of 14 bases. This CDR3 comprises 15 residues. The V gene's germline CDR1 is SQVTM and CDR2 ANQGSEA. CDR3 in amino acids: CSVESAGALTDTQYF. CDR3 DNA sequence: TGCAGCGTTGAATCTGCGGGGGCTCTCACAGATACGCAGTATTTT.

The J gene is TRBJ2-5, the V gene TRBV7-2; D gene ambiguous. Germline V CDR1 and CDR2: SGHTA, FQGNSA. The V and J ends lost 5 bases and 7 bases respectively, with 11 bases between them. The CDR3 sequence is 12 residues long. CDR3 in amino acids: CASSPYTGTQYF. The DNA of the CDR3 is TGTGCCAGCAGCCCATACACGGGGACCCAGTACTTC.

The chain links TRBV6-5 to TRBJ1-5, with 9 nucleotides matching TRBD1. Germline V gene sequence: CDR1 MNHEY, CDR2 SVGAGI. The CDR3 contains 14 residues. V dropped 4 bases and J dropped 5; count of bases not matched to a gene: 3. CDR3 DNA: TGTGCCAGCAGTTTCCGGACAGGGGATCAGCCCCAGCATTTT. Translating it yields CASSFRTGDQPQHF.

Only one count was recorded for this clone. The gene calls are TRBV5-1 and TRBJ1-5; 8 bases map to TRBD1. This CDR3 contains 17 residues. Per the germline V gene, CDR1 is SGHRS and CDR2 is YFSETQ. V lost 0 bases, J lost 1 base, and 6 bases stayed unmatched. CDR3 loop: CASSLADRDSSNQPQHF. The DNA of the CDR3 is TGCGCCAGCAGCTTGGCGGACAGGGACTCAAGCAATCAGCCCCAGCATTTT.

The chain has TRBV5-5 and TRBJ2-3; 7 nucleotides line up with TRBD1. Unmatched junction bases numbered 5, after V lost 3 bases and J lost 4 bases. CDR1 and CDR2 (germline): SGHKS, YYEKEE (reference sequence). The CDR3 length is 14 residues. Written as DNA, the CDR3 is TGTGCCAGCAGCTCTAACAGGGGTTCAGATACGCAGTATTTT. Residues: CASSSNRGSDTQYF.

The chain uses TRBV28 and TRBJ2-7; 11 bases fit TRBD1. The CDR3 has 14 amino acids. From germline, CDR1 is MDHEN and CDR2 SYDVKM. With V trimmed by 4 bases and J by 6 bases, 5 bases remained unmatched. The CDR3 sequence: CASSYGTGGREQYF. The CDR3 nucleotides read TGTGCCAGCAGTTATGGGACAGGGGGGCGCGAGCAGTACTTC. Using reference TRBV28 and TRBJ2-7 for the parts outside the CDR3, the full variable domain is DVKVTQSSRYLVKRTGEKVFLECVQDMDHENMFWYRQDPGLGLRLIYFSYDVKMKEKGDIPEGYSVSREKKERFSLILESASTNQTSMYLCASSYGTGGREQYFGPGTRLTVT.

The chain links TRBV7-2 to TRBJ2-6, with 9 bases identical to TRBD1. CDR1 and CDR2 from the germline V gene are SGHTA and FQGNSA. CDR3 size: 19 residues. Germline trimming cut 3 bases from V and 0 bases from J; bases unmatched to any gene: 9. This CDR3 reads CASSFPDRGFFSGANVLTF. The CDR3 coding sequence is TGTGCCAGCAGCTTCCCAGACAGGGGGTTTTTCTCTGGGGCCAACGTCCTGACTTTC.

The V gene is TRBV6-4, the J gene TRBJ2-2, with D possibly TRBD2 on 5 matching bases. CDR3 length: 16 amino acids. Trimming removed 4 bases at V and 6 bases at J, with 18 bases between. Germline-derived CDR1 and CDR2 are MRHNA and SNTAGT. The CDR3 loop reads CASSAQAGTAAGELFF. The CDR3, as DNA: TGTGCCAGCAGTGCTCAGGCGGGTACGGCCGCCGGGGAGCTGTTTTTT.

The chain is built from TRBV6-1 and TRBJ2-3; 7 nucleotides agree with TRBD2. Trimming cost V 9 bases and J 0 bases; bases outside gene matches: 6. This CDR3 spans 14 amino acids. Germline loops: CDR1 MNHNS, CDR2 SASEGT. CDR3 DNA: TGTGCCAGTCGGACTAGGACTAGCACAGATACGCAGTATTTT. Its protein product is CASRTRTSTDTQYF.

The chain couples TRBV18 to TRBJ1-2; D not certain. Trimming took off 5 bases at V and 6 bases at J, with 10 bases between the two ends. CDR1 is KGHSH, CDR2 LQKENI, per germline. The CDR3 length is 12 residues. The CDR3 is CASSDPRHGYTF. For the CDR3, the DNA is TGTGCCAGCTCAGACCCCAGGCATGGCTACACCTTC.

The V call is TRBV2, the J call TRBJ1-3; TRBD1 aligns across 9 bases. With V trimmed by 3 bases and J by 9 bases, 6 bases remained unmatched. The length of the CDR3 is 14 residues. CDR1 is SNHLY, CDR2 FYNNEI, per germline. CDR3 coding DNA: TGTGCCAGCAGTGAGGGACAGGGCGGCGTCACCATATATTTT. Its protein product is CASSEGQGGVTIYF.

The chain uses TRBV12-5 and TRBJ2-3, with D hard to call. The V end was cut by 0 bases, the J end by 5 bases, with 6 bases between. Germline values: CDR1 LGHNT, CDR2 FRNRAP. CDR3 length equals 13 residues. CDR3 sequence: CASGLVVRDTQYF. In nucleotides, the CDR3 is TGTGCTAGTGGTTTGGTAGTCAGAGATACGCAGTATTTT.

The V and J genes are TRBV7-3 and TRBJ2-1, with 11 positions matching TRBD1. V trimming: 4 bases; J trimming: 3 bases; junction bases outside the gene matches: 2. Germline CDR1 SGHTA, CDR2 FQGTGA. This CDR3 is 15 amino acids long. This CDR3 reads CASSSGTGGYNEQFF. CDR3 coding DNA: TGTGCCAGCAGCTCCGGGACAGGGGGCTACAATGAGCAGTTCTTC.

This clone was detected only once. The J gene is TRBJ2-3, the V gene TRBV13, with D maybe TRBD1 (7 bases). CDR3 length equals 16 residues. V was shortened by 4 bases and J by 0 bases, with 14 bases between the two germline ends. CDR1 and CDR2 from the germline V gene are PRHDT and FYEKMQ (reference sequence). The CDR3 here is CASSSGGFASTDTQYF. The CDR3 bases are TGTGCCAGCAGCTCAGGGGGGTTCGCTAGCACAGATACGCAGTATTTT.

The rearrangement uses TRBV19 and TRBJ1-1, with D hard to call. The V gene lost 1 base and the J gene lost 4 bases, with 10 bases spanning the gap. Germline lookup yields CDR1 LNHDA and CDR2 SQIVND (reference sequence). This CDR3 region has 14 residues. The CDR3 sequence: CASSIVGGGTEAFF. As DNA, the CDR3 is TGTGCCAGTAGTATAGTGGGTGGTGGCACTGAAGCTTTCTTT.